The source of this T cell receptor (beta chain) is a study of blood T cells in healthy people across ages (dated by TCRdb to the mid-2010s). Study-wide context: Template switching captured roughly one uniquely barcoded TCR beta cDNA molecule per two T cells in model experiments. Two additional independent replicas of 1 million unique cDNA reads from the same blood draw were analyzed for two donors (one aged 18 to 30 and one aged 80 or older). To avoid experimental bias, donors of different ages were randomly spread across the sequencing lanes. Donors were grouped into four age groups: young (average about 15 years), middle-aged (about 40), aged (62) and long-lived (around 80). Age-related changes in TCR beta repertoire diversity were measured in the study by deep sequencing normalized with unique cDNA molecular identifiers.

The receptor library was made with 5' RACE. Data came from an Illumina HiSeq 2500. A second PCR of roughly 7 to 11 cycles was performed with a sample-barcoded 5' primer and a J-beta primer mix. A unique molecular identifier was introduced onto each TCR beta cDNA molecule by a template-switch 5' adaptor carrying 12 random nucleotides. At least 3 million CDR3-containing paired-end reads were obtained from each sample. The Mint cDNA synthesis kit, primed by a TRBC-specific oligonucleotide, was used to synthesize first-strand cDNA from all RNA. All cDNA was treated with uracil-DNA glycosylase and then went through a first 18-cycle PCR with the universal primers M1SS and BC2_uni_R. For the original study's pipeline: Normalization of each sample was performed by random selection of 1 million high-quality reads, each carrying a distinct molecular identifier. Reads sharing molecular identifiers were discarded rather than binned into consensus sequences. MiTCR, set to a Q25 quality threshold and the strictest error-elimination algorithm, was used for CDR3 identification, clonotype clustering and error correction. A nonparametric unseen species model with Euler transformation was used to estimate lower-bound total TCR beta diversity. TCRdb trimmed the raw reads at Q25, called clones with MiXCR and kept productive beta chains. Rows with one shared CDR3 protein collapse into an entry with the most common genes and DNA. Here the V and J calls rest on TCRdb's processing, not on the authors' analysis. Counted in this sample were about 620,000 distinct CDR3 sequences; under 65% of them appeared once. The top ten constitute about 13% of the sample.

Systemically healthy Caucasian individuals from Russia, approximately 39 in total and aged about 6 to 90 years, were included as donors. Approximately 9.3 milliliters of peripheral blood were collected from each donor into EDTA-treated Vacutainer tubes. Ficoll-Paque density-gradient centrifugation was used to isolate PBMCs, with at least 7 million per sample. Total RNA, at least 5 micrograms per sample, was extracted from PBMCs with Trizol reagent. The percentages of naive CD45RAhigh/CD27high T cells were determined by flow cytometry on a PBMC aliquot from every donor. The cysteine opens and the phenylalanine closes a CDR3 of 12 amino acids. The kept DNA is CDR3 alone, 36 bases in frame from the first base. According to the germline V gene (reference sequence), CDR1 reads DFQATT and CDR2 reads SNEGSKA. Summary of the overall study and its limitations: A strong correlation was found between observed TCR beta diversity and the percentage of naive T cells measured by flow cytometry. The CMV infection status of donors was not known, potentially confounding age-related changes in expanded clonotypes. The long-lived group showed more naive CD4+ T cells, fewer expanded clones and increased TCR diversity than the aged group, suggesting age selection. As age increased, observed TCR beta diversity per million T cells dropped in a roughly linear way, and a significant reduction was already evident by age around 41. Conclusive comparison of naive and antigen-experienced compartments was prevented by the profiling of bulk unsorted PBMCs. Estimates of total diversity based on one million sequenced T cells were regarded as lower bounds and as underestimates.

As to this clonotype: Its antigen is still unknown. A read error may be the cause here, since a much bigger clone is one base away.

Sequencing input: blood. This receptor was taken from a woman of 80 years or more in good health. The chain is assembled from TRBV20-1 and TRBJ2-1; the D gene cannot be resolved reliably. CDR3 sequence: CSISSSYNEQVF. The DNA sequence is as follows: TGCAGTATCTCGAGCTCCTACAATGAGCAGGTCTTC.